These 8 T cell receptor beta chains were all obtained from the same sample, sequenced in a study of cytomegalovirus exposure and HLA in healthy donors. Use of 60 Vbeta and 13 Jbeta primers characterized the PCR. The protocol was immunoSEQ multiplex PCR, while the TCRdb copy is restricted to in-frame clones and leaves out a portion. The sample lists over 150,000 clones; 70% to 85% were seen once. The sample comprised PBMCs. These receptors all stem from a man aged 18 to 30 in good health and CMV-seronegative.

J is TRBJ2-7 and V is TRBV7-3, with no clear D. The CDR3 totals 13 residues. Between the trimmed V and J ends, which lost 2 bases and 3 bases, there was a span of 8 bases. CDR1 is SGHTA, CDR2 FQGTGA, per germline. In DNA form, the CDR3 reads TGTGCCAGCAGCTTAGAGCCTAACTACGAGCAGTACTTC. It yields the protein CASSLEPNYEQYF. Drawing the rest from reference TRBV7-3 and TRBJ2-7, the complete variable domain is GAGVSQTPSNKVTEKGKYVELRCDPISGHTALYWYRQSLGQGPEFLIYFQGTGAADDSGLPNDRFFAVRPEGSVSTLKIQRTERGDSAVYLCASSLEPNYEQYFGPGTRLTVT.

J is TRBJ2-1 and V is TRBV7-3; 15 bases match TRBD2. Unmatched junction bases numbered 8, after V lost 5 bases and J lost 9 bases. The CDR3 length is 16 residues. Germline loops: CDR1 SGHTA, CDR2 FQGTGA. The CDR3 DNA is TGTGCCAGCAGCCAGGGACTAGCGGGGGGCGGGGTTGAGCAGTTCTTC. It translates to CASSQGLAGGGVEQFF.

Comment on this clone: At one of its ends the junction is not consistent with the germline gene, which may arise from a read error. The CDR3 nucleotides read TGCGCCAGCAGCCTAGATGGGGCAGCCAGGGCCCTCTTT. As protein: CASSLDGAARALF. This rearrangement joins TRBV4-3 to TRBJ1-1, with D tentatively TRBD1 (5 bases). Germline V gives CDR1 LGHNA, CDR2 YSLEER. This CDR3 comprises 13 residues.

The rearrangement links TRBV5-5 to TRBJ2-1; D might be TRBD2 (5 bases). The CDR3 runs to 13 residues. In germline, CDR1 is SGHKS, CDR2 YYEKEE (reference sequence). Deletions cut 1 base from V and 4 bases from J, with 6 bases between. In DNA form, the CDR3 reads TGTGCCAGCAGCTTGAGAGGGTACAATGAGCAGTTCTTC. This sequence encodes CASSLRGYNEQFF.

This clone has more than one count but fewer than ten. J is TRBJ2-7 and V is TRBV5-4; possible D gene TRBD1, 6 bases. Germline V lookup: CDR1 SGHNT, CDR2 YYREEE (reference sequence). With 2 bases removed from V and 2 bases from J, the gap between germline ends came to 14 bases. CDR3 size: 15 residues. The CDR3 coding sequence is TGTGCCAGCAGCTTCTTCAGGGGAAGCGCCTACGAGCAGTACTTC. It is translated as CASSFFRGSAYEQYF.

The rearrangement links TRBV4-1 to TRBJ1-5, with 7 bases that match TRBD1. V lost 2 bases, J lost 3 bases, and 7 bases stayed unmatched. Germline lookup yields CDR1 MGHRA and CDR2 YSYEKL. This CDR3 region has 16 residues. The CDR3 loop reads CASSQFPQGYNQPQHF. The DNA of the CDR3 is TGCGCCAGCAGCCAATTTCCACAGGGGTACAATCAGCCCCAGCATTTT.

The chain couples TRBV27 to TRBJ1-3; possibly TRBD1 for D (6 bases). With 9 bases removed from V and 2 bases from J, the gap between germline ends came to 8 bases. The CDR3 spans 12 residues. The germline gives CDR1 MNHEY, CDR2 SMNVEV (reference sequence). In nucleotides, the CDR3 is TGTGCCAGGGGGGCGGCTGGAAACACCATATATTTT. This codes for CARGAAGNTIYF.

The chain is built from TRBV7-9 and TRBJ1-6; D perhaps matches TRBD1 (5 bases). The CDR3 contains 15 residues. The V gene's germline CDR1 is SEHNR and CDR2 FQNEAQ (reference sequence). The V end was cut by 2 bases, the J end by 7 bases, with 12 bases between. The CDR3 sequence: CASSLKPGENSPLHF. Written as DNA, the CDR3 is TGTGCCAGCAGCTTAAAGCCGGGGGAGAATTCACCCCTCCACTTT.